This TCR beta chain was captured by sequencing in a study of CD8 T cells in ankylosing spondylitis. The TCR beta libraries were generated through quantitative 5'-RACE incorporating molecular barcodes. TCRdb used MiXCR to reprocess the 5' RACE reads, holding one entry per CDR3 protein. Seen here are just over 350,000 distinct CDR3 sequences, approximately 20% observed once, and the top ten hold around 12%. The CDR3 is 12 amino acids. CDR1 and CDR2 from the germline V gene are GTSNPN and SVGIG (reference sequence). Trimming stripped 5 bases from V and 2 bases from J, with 9 bases between. The receptor's source is a male donor with ankylosing spondylitis or in good health (not recorded which). The sample consisted of blood, either unsorted or a sorted T cell fraction (not recorded which). V is TRBV30 and J is TRBJ2-5; no clear D. CDR3 nucleotide sequence: TGTGCCTGGGACGGACCACAAGAGACCCAGTACTTC. Amino acid sequence: CAWDGPQETQYF.